This TCR beta chain comes out of a study of Graves' ophthalmopathy and Graves' hyperthyroidism. There are 15 residues in the CDR3. Germline CDR1 MNHNS, CDR2 SASEGT. Trimming took 2 bases from V and 8 from J, leaving 16 bases between them. Amplification from RNA transcripts yielded the TCR beta CDR3 regions. HTBI-primed first-round RT-PCR preceded second-round multiplex PCR. A single record per CDR3 protein comes from TCRdb applying MiXCR to the multiplex PCR reads. The sample yields 150,000 to 200,000 distinct CDR3 sequences, around two fifths seen once. The chain is built from TRBV6-1 and TRBJ1-5; D perhaps matches TRBD1 (5 bases). The sample was peripheral blood. This clonotype was sampled from a man aged 25-40 years with Graves' ophthalmopathy. CDR3 region: CASSELRTMAKPQHF. CDR3 DNA: TGTGCCAGCAGTGAACTCAGGACAATGGCAAAGCCCCAGCATTTT.